This entry describes one T cell receptor (beta chain). Its target is not known. The data belong to a study of cytomegalovirus exposure and HLA in healthy donors. The study ran its PCR with 60 Vbeta and 13 Jbeta primers. This table comes from immunoSEQ multiplex PCR, and its TCRdb copy is limited to in-frame clones, with some not included. The sample holds about 140,000 clones; about 77% are singletons and the top ten take around 3.6%. Findings of the study overall: V- and J-gene trimming in TCR beta was tied to a missense DCLRE1C variant by an analysis performed later. DRB1 had the most TCR associations and HLA-C the fewest, a later analysis found, with rates varying by HLA locus. Apparent HLA restriction characterized most CMV-associated TCR beta chains in a later analysis.

The sequence was collected from a male donor in good health and CMV-seronegative. The specimen sequenced was PBMCs.

The CDR3, as DNA: TGTGCCAGCAGGACTAGCGGTTACAATGAGCAGTTCTTC. Protein sequence: CASRTSGYNEQFF. The chain recombines TRBV6-5 with TRBJ2-1; TRBD2 aligns across 9 bases. Germline CDR1 is MNHEY and CDR2 is SVGAGI. The CDR3 consists of 13 residues. With V trimmed by 6 bases and J by 4 bases, 1 base remained unmatched.